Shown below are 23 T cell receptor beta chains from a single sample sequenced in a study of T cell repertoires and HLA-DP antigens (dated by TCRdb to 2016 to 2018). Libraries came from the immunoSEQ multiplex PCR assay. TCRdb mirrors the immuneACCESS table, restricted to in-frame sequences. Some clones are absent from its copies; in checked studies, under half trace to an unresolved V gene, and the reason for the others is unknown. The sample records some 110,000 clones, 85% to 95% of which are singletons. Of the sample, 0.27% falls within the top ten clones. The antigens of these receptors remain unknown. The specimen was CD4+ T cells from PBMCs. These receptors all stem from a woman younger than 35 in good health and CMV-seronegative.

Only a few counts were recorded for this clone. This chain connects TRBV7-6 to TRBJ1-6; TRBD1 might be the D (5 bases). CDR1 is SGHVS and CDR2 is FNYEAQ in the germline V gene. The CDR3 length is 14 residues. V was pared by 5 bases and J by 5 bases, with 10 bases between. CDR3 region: CASSLTRDNSPLHF. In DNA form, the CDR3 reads TGTGCCAGCAGCCTAACCAGGGATAATTCACCCCTCCACTTT.

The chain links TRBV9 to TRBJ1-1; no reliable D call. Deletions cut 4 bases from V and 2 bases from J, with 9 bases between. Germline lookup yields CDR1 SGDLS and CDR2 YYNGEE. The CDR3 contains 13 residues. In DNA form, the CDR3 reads TGTGCCAGCAGCCCCCGTGTTAACACTGAAGCTTTCTTT. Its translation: CASSPRVNTEAFF.

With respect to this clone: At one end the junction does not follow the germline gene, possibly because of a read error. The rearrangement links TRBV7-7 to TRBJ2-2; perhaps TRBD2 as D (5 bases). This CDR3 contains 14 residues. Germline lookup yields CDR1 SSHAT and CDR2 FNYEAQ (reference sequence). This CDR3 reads CASSATSNAGELFF. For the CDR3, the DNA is TGTGCTAGCAGCGCTACTAGTAACGCCGGGGAGCTGTTTTTT. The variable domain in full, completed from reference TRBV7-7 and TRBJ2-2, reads GAGVSQSPRYKVTKRGQDVTLRCDPISSHATLYWYQQALGQGPEFLTYFNYEAQPDKSGLPSDRFSAERPEGSISTLTIQRTEQRDSAMYRCASSATSNAGELFFGEGSRLTVL.

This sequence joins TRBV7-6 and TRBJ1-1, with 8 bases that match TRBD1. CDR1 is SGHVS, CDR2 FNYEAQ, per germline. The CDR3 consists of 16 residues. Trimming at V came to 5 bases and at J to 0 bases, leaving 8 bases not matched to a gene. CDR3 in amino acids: CASSPGQVSLNTEAFF. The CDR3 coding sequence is TGTGCCAGCAGCCCGGGACAGGTTAGTCTGAACACTGAAGCTTTCTTT.

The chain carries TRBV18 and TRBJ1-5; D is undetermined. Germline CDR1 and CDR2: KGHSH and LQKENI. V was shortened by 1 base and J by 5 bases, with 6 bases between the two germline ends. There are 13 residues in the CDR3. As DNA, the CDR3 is TGTGCCAGCTCACCACTGGCCGATCAGCCCCAGCATTTT. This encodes CASSPLADQPQHF.

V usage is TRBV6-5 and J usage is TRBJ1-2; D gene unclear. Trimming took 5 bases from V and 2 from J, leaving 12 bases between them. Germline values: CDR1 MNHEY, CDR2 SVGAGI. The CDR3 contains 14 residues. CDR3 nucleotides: TGTGCCAGCAGTCCCGACACATGGAACTATGGCTACACCTTC. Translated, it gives CASSPDTWNYGYTF.

In nucleotides, the CDR3 is TGTGCCAGCAGCTTGGCAGGGGGCGGGGAAAAACTGTTTTTT. Amino acid sequence: CASSLAGGGEKLFF. The chain carries TRBV5-5 and TRBJ1-4; 8 nucleotides align to TRBD1. After removal of 0 bases from V and 8 bases from J, the junction contained 3 bases not matched to a gene. CDR1 is SGHKS and CDR2 is YYEKEE in the germline V gene (reference sequence). The CDR3 is made up of 14 amino acids.

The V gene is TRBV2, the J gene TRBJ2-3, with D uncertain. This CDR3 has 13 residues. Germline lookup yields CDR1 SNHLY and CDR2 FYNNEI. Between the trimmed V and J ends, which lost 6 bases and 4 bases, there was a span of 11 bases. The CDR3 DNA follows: TGTGCCAGCAGCCAGATTGGCTCAGATACGCAGTATTTT. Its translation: CASSQIGSDTQYF.

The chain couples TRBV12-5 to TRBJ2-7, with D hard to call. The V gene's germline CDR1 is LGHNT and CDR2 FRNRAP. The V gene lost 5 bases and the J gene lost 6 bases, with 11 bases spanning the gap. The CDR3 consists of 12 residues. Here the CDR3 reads CASGRLVGEQYF. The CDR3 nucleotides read TGTGCTAGTGGTAGATTAGTGGGCGAGCAGTACTTC.

The CDR3 DNA reads TGTGCCAGTAGTATTGTGGGGAATTCTAACTATGGCTACACCTTC. Its protein is CASSIVGNSNYGYTF. The rearrangement joins TRBV19 to TRBJ1-2; D not certain. The CDR3 is 15 residues long. Germline V gene sequence: CDR1 LNHDA, CDR2 SQIVND (reference sequence). V gave up 3 bases and J gave up 0 bases, with 11 bases separating them.

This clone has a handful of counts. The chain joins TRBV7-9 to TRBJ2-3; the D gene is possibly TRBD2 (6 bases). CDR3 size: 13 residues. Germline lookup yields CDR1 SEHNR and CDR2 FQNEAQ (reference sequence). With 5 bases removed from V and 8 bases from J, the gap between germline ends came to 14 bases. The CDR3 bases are TGTGCCAGCAGCGTGCGACTAGTTGTTACGCAGTATTTT. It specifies CASSVRLVVTQYF.

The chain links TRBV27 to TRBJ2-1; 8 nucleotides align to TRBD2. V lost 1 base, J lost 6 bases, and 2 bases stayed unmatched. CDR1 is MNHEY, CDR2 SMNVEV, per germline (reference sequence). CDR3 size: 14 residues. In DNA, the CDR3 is TGTGCCAGCAGTTTATTACTAGCGGCCAATGAGCAGTTCTTC. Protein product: CASSLLLAANEQFF.

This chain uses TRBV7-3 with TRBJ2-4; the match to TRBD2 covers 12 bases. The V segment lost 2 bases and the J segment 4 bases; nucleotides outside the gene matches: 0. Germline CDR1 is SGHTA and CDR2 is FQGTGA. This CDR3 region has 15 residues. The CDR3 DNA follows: TGTGCCAGCAGCTTAGGGACTAGCGGGAAAAACATTCAGTACTTC. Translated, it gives CASSLGTSGKNIQYF. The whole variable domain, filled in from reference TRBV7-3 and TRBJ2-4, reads GAGVSQTPSNKVTEKGKYVELRCDPISGHTALYWYRQSLGQGPEFLIYFQGTGAADDSGLPNDRFFAVRPEGSVSTLKIQRTERGDSAVYLCASSLGTSGKNIQYFGAGTRLSVL.

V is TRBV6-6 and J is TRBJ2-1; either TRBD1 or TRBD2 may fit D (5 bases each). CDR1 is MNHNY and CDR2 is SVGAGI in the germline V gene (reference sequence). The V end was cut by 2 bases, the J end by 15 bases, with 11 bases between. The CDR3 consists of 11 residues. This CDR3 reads CASSYLAQGFF. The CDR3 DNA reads TGTGCCAGCAGTTACCTAGCCCAGGGGTTCTTC.

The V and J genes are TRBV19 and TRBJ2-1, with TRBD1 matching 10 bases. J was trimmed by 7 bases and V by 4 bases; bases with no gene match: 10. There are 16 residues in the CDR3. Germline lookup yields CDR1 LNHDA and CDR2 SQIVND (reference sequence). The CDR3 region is CASSTPRTGGSNEQFF. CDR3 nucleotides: TGTGCCAGTAGTACTCCACGGACAGGGGGAAGTAATGAGCAGTTCTTC. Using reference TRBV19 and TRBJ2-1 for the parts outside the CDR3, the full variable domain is DGGITQSPKYLFRKEGQNVTLSCEQNLNHDAMYWYRQDPGQGLRLIYYSQIVNDFQKGDIAEGYSVSREKKESFPLTVTSAQKNPTAFYLCASSTPRTGGSNEQFFGPGTRLTVL.

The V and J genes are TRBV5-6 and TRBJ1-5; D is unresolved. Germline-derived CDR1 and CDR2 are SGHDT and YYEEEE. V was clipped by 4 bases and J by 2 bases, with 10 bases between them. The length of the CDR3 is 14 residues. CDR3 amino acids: CASSPRRGNQPQHF. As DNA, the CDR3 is TGTGCCAGCAGCCCACGAAGGGGCAATCAGCCCCAGCATTTT.

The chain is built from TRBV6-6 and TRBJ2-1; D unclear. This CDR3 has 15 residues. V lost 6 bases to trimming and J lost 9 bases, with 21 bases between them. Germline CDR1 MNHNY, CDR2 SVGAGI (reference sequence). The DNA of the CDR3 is TGTGCCAGCAGACTCTTAAGCGTCGGCTCGCGTGAGCAGTTCTTC. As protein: CASRLLSVGSREQFF.

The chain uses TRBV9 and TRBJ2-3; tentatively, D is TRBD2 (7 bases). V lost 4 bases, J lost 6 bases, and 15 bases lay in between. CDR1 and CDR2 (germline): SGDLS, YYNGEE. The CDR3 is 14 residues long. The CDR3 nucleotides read TGTGCCAGCAGCCTAGGGGGGGCTTGGGATACGCAGTATTTT. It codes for CASSLGGAWDTQYF.

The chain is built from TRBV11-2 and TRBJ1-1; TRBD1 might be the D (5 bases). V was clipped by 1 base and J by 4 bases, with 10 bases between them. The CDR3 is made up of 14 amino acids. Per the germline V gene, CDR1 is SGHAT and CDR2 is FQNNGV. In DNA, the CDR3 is TGTGCCAGCAGCTTAGTGGCAGGGCCCACTGAAGCTTTCTTT. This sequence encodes CASSLVAGPTEAFF.

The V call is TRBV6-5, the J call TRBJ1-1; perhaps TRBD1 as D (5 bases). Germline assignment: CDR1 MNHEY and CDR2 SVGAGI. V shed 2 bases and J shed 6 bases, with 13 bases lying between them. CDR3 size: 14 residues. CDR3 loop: CASSYPSGTSEAFF. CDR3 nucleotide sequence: TGTGCCAGCAGTTACCCGAGTGGGACGTCTGAAGCTTTCTTT.

Written as DNA, the CDR3 is TGTGCCAGCAGCGTGCAGGGGGCGCCCACTGAAGCTTTCTTT. Translation gives CASSVQGAPTEAFF. The chain joins TRBV9 to TRBJ1-1, with 8 bases lining up with TRBD1. The CDR3 covers 14 residues. V lost 2 bases, J lost 4 bases, and 4 bases stayed unmatched. CDR1 is SGDLS, CDR2 YYNGEE, per germline.

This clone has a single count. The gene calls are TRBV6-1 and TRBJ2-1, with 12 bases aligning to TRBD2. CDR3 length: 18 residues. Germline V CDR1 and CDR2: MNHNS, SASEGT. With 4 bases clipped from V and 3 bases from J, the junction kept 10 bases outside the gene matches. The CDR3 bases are TGTGCCAGCAGTGGAGGGCTAGCGGGAGGGCCGAGCTACAATGAGCAGTTCTTC. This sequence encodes CASSGGLAGGPSYNEQFF.

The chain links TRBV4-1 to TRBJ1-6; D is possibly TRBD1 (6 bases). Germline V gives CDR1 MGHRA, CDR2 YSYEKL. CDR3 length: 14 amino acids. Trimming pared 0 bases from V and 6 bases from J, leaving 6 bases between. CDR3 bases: TGCGCCAGCAGCCAAGACAGGGGTAATTCACCCCTCCACTTT. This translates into CASSQDRGNSPLHF.